These 12 T cell receptor beta chains were sequenced from one sample in a study of blood T cell repertoires in COVID-19. Measured with immunoSEQ multiplex PCR; TCRdb has only the in-frame clones, and not every one. This table holds around 50,000 clones, about 88% found once. Sequenced input: peripheral blood. Source of these receptors: a man aged 45 to 65 with active COVID-19.

The chain carries TRBV7-7 and TRBJ2-3; D is perhaps TRBD2 (5 bases). CDR3 length: 16 residues. V was shortened by 5 bases and J by 2 bases, with 17 bases between the two germline ends. CDR1 and CDR2 (germline): SSHAT, FNYEAQ (reference sequence). CDR3 coding DNA: TGTGCCAGCAGCCCCGACCCGGGGATGAACACAGATACGCAGTATTTT. Translating gives CASSPDPGMNTDTQYF.

The gene calls are TRBV4-1 and TRBJ2-2; possible D gene TRBD2, 6 bases. The V end lost 8 bases, the J end lost 5 bases, and 21 bases lay between the germline ends. Germline V gene data show CDR1 as MGHRA and CDR2 as YSYEKL. The length of the CDR3 is 16 residues. CDR3 DNA sequence: TGCGCCAGCCGCACCCCGGCCGGGACTTCGACCGGGGAGCTGTTTTTT. This gives the protein CASRTPAGTSTGELFF.

The rearrangement uses TRBV3-1 (or the pseudogene TRBV3-2) and TRBJ2-7; 13 bases match TRBD2. V lost 0 bases, J lost 6 bases, and 14 bases stayed unmatched. This CDR3 has 19 residues. CDR1 LGHDT and CDR2 YNNKEL come from the germline V gene (reference sequence). Here the CDR3 DNA reads TGTGCCAGCAGCCAAGAGCGAAGGACTAGCGGGAGTACTTTCGCCGAGCAGTACTTC. It yields the protein CASSQERRTSGSTFAEQYF.

In its sample, this clone was seen once. The J gene is TRBJ2-1, the V gene TRBV12-3 or TRBV12-4; TRBD1 matches at 9 bases. The CDR3 contains 13 residues. J gave up 8 bases and V 7 bases, and 6 bases lay outside the gene matches. The DNA of the CDR3 is TGTGCCAGCAACCGGGACAGGGCCCATGAGCAGTTCTTC. Translation gives CASNRDRAHEQFF.

The CDR3 region is CASSFGNSPLHF. The CDR3 region has the DNA TGTGCCAGCAGTTTCGGTAATTCACCCCTCCACTTT. The J gene is TRBJ1-6, the V gene TRBV12-3 or TRBV12-4; D remains ambiguous. This CDR3 has 12 amino acids. Trimming took off 3 bases at V and 6 bases at J, with 3 bases between the two ends.

The genes are TRBV7-9 and TRBJ2-5; 7 bases map to TRBD1. The CDR3 contains 13 residues. Germline assignment: CDR1 SEHNR and CDR2 FQNEAQ (reference sequence). Losses at the gene ends were 5 bases for V and 2 bases for J; bases not matched to a gene: 2. The CDR3 loop is CASSTGQQETQYF. The CDR3 bases are TGTGCCAGCAGCACGGGACAGCAAGAGACCCAGTACTTC.

The chain joins TRBV12-5 to TRBJ1-2, with 12 bases matching TRBD1. The V gene end was trimmed by 5 bases and the J gene end by 1 base; junction bases not matched to a gene: 11. The CDR3 runs 18 residues. The V gene's germline CDR1 is LGHNT and CDR2 FRNRAP. The CDR3 bases are TGTGCTAGTGGTCAAAACCGGGACAGGGGGCCGTTTAACTATGGCTACACCTTC. This encodes CASGQNRDRGPFNYGYTF.

The V and J genes are TRBV5-1 and TRBJ1-4, with a weak D call TRBD1 (6 bases). The CDR3 totals 14 residues. In germline, CDR1 is SGHRS, CDR2 YFSETQ. Trimming shortened V by 4 bases and J by 6 bases, and 13 bases separated the two germline ends. CDR3 nucleotides: TGCGCCAGCAGCCCGGGGGGGACATATGAAAAACTGTTTTTT. Protein product: CASSPGGTYEKLFF.

J is TRBJ2-7 and V is TRBV5-4, with TRBD1 identical over 9 bases. Germline lookup yields CDR1 SGHNT and CDR2 YYREEE (reference sequence). CDR3 size: 15 residues. J was trimmed by 1 base and V by 4 bases; bases with no gene match: 6. CDR3: CASSIGTGMSYEQYF. The CDR3 region has the DNA TGTGCCAGCAGCATCGGGACAGGGATGTCCTACGAGCAGTACTTC.

The chain links TRBV21-1 to TRBJ2-7; the DNA was not used to check the table's D call, TRBD2. TRBV21-1 constitutes a pseudogene. The CDR3 has 14 amino acids. CDR3 loop: CASSKRGAGYEQYF. The CDR3 nucleotides read TGTGCCAGCAGCAAACGGGGAGCGGGCTACGAGCAGTACTTC.

The CDR3 DNA follows: TGTGCCAGCAGCCCTGGCCCAGGGGCCAACGTCCTGACTTTC. Translation: CASSPGPGANVLTF. The chain uses TRBV4-2 and TRBJ2-6; D gene uncertain. The CDR3 sequence is 14 residues long. Germline V gives CDR1 LGHNA, CDR2 YNFKEQ. Trimming shortened V by 4 bases and J by 4 bases, and 8 bases separated the two germline ends.

This clone was found once. This chain joins TRBV6-5 and TRBJ1-1; 10 positions match TRBD1. Germline V lookup: CDR1 MNHEY, CDR2 SVGAGI. V dropped 5 bases and J dropped 4; count of bases not matched to a gene: 7. This CDR3 has 15 amino acids. CDR3 sequence: CASSPPTGGPTEAFF. The DNA of the CDR3 is TGTGCCAGCAGTCCCCCGACAGGGGGCCCCACTGAAGCTTTCTTT.